The source of this TCR beta chain is a study of OX40 agonist ivuxolimab in advanced cancers. Notes on the study in general: With doses of 0.1-3.0 mg/kg, partial responders showed among the lowest clonal expansion.

Data came from immunoSEQ multiplex PCR; TCRdb stores just in-frame clones and leaves some out. The data hold about 43,000 clones, with about 90% observed a single time. V lost 1 base to trimming and J lost 10 bases, with 10 bases between them. Germline lookup yields CDR1 KGHSH and CDR2 LQKENI. The CDR3 extends over 13 amino acids. This clone was observed a few times. Its antigen is not known. The chain carries TRBV18 and TRBJ2-2; tentatively, D is TRBD1 (5 bases). This receptor was taken from an adult with an advanced solid tumor such as melanoma, head and neck, liver or kidney cancer. Sequences were derived from CD4+ or CD8+ T cells sorted from blood, sampled in a trial of the OX40 agonist ivuxolimab. The CDR3 protein is CASSPQGNKELFF. The CDR3 region has the DNA TGTGCCAGCTCACCACAGGGGAATAAGGAGCTGTTTTTT.